These 27 T cell receptor beta chains were all obtained from the same sample, sequenced in a study of tumor and adjacent non-tumor tissue in lung cancer. TCRbeta libraries were built with three rounds of nested PCR, modified from ARM-PCR. TCRdb reanalysed the multiplex PCR reads using MiXCR and keeps one entry per CDR3 protein. The table lists some 84,000 distinct CDR3 sequences, about 66% of them singletons. The template was RNA from unsorted bulk tissue. The sample was lung tumor tissue. These receptors were taken from a man between 65 and 85 years old with non-small cell lung cancer.

This clonotype was observed a few times. The chain has TRBV24-1 and TRBJ2-3; D gene ambiguous. Germline V CDR1 and CDR2: KGHDR, SFDVKD. This CDR3 comprises 12 residues. Trimming left V 2 bases short and J 4 bases short, with 3 bases between. CDR3 region: CATSDSADTQYF. The CDR3 DNA sequence: TGTGCCACCAGTGATTCCGCAGATACGCAGTATTTT.

Remarks on this clonotype: The junction does not match germline at one end; this may be a read error. This chain connects TRBV4-1 to TRBJ1-1; no clear D gene. The CDR3 has 12 amino acids. The germline V gene encodes CDR1 MGHRA and CDR2 YSYEKL. The CDR3 coding sequence is TGCGCCAGCAGCCCTGGACCGCGATCCGCTTCCTTT. Its translation: CASSPGPRSASF.

J is TRBJ2-7 and V is TRBV11-3; the D gene is possibly TRBD2 (6 bases). CDR1 SGHNT and CDR2 YENEEA come from the germline V gene. There are 13 residues in the CDR3. Trimming took off 4 bases at V and 7 bases at J, with 14 bases between the two ends. The CDR3: CASSSEGRSEQYF. The CDR3 nucleotides read TGTGCCAGCAGCTCGGAGGGCCGATCGGAGCAGTACTTC.

For this clonotype: One end of the junction varies from germline; a read error may be responsible. This chain links TRBV29-1 with TRBJ1-1; D not certain. Germline-derived CDR1 and CDR2 are SQVTM and ANQGSEA. This CDR3 is 14 amino acids long. The CDR3 DNA sequence: TGCAGCGCCATCCTCGTGGCGACGAACATTGAAGCTTTCTTT. Protein product: CSAILVATNIEAFF.

Concerning this clonotype itself: This sequence may be a read error, since a much larger clone differs from it by one base. This rearrangement joins TRBV5-1 to TRBJ1-1, with no clear D. V was shortened by 6 bases and J by 5 bases, with 20 bases between the two germline ends. The CDR3 consists of 15 residues. CDR1 is SGHRS and CDR2 is YFSETQ in the germline V gene. The CDR3 is CASKRALGSATEAFF. The CDR3 region has the DNA TGCGCCAGCAAGAGGGCTCTGGGCTCTGCTACTGAAGCTTTCTTT.

The rearrangement joins TRBV14 to TRBJ2-7; D tentatively fits TRBD1 or TRBD2 (5 bases each). The CDR3 is 18 amino acids. Looked up from germline, CDR1 is SGHDN and CDR2 is FVKESK. Trimming stripped 6 bases from V and 2 bases from J, with 26 bases between. The CDR3 spells CASSRATSRDPRTYEQYF. Here the CDR3 DNA reads TGTGCCAGCAGTCGCGCTACGTCCCGGGACCCCCGGACCTACGAGCAGTACTTC.

A word on this clonotype: The missing conserved phenylalanine or tryptophan at the end of this CDR3 makes a read error likely. The chain's CDR3 is CSVARGTDTQYL. CDR3 coding DNA: TGTAGCGTTGCCAGGGGCACAGATACGCAGTATTTG. The chain links TRBV29-1 to TRBJ2-3; perhaps D is TRBD1 or TRBD2 (5 bases each). The CDR3 contains 12 residues. In germline, CDR1 is SQVTM, CDR2 ANQGSEA.

This clonotype was counted only a few times. This is likely a read error, given that the CDR3 carries no conserved phenylalanine or tryptophan at its end. The CDR3 DNA follows: TGCGCCAGTAGCTTGGGCAGGGGAAATTCACCCCTCCACTGT. Encoded protein: CASSLGRGNSPLHC. The chain couples TRBV5-1 to TRBJ1-6, with TRBD1 as a possible D gene (6 bases). The CDR3 consists of 14 residues. CDR1 and CDR2 (germline): SGHRS, YFSETQ.

For this clonotype: This may be a read error, as it is one base from a much larger clone. The chain is built from TRBV28 and TRBJ2-1; 9 bases agree with TRBD2. This CDR3 is built from 14 residues. Germline trimming cut 7 bases from V and 10 bases from J; bases unmatched to any gene: 11. Germline CDR1 MDHEN, CDR2 SYDVKM. CDR3 bases: TGTGCCAGCATGACAGCGGGGGGCGCGAACGAGCAGTTCTTC. Encoded protein: CASMTAGGANEQFF.

Comments on this clonotype: At one boundary the junction diverges from the germline segment, which might be a read error. The chain has TRBV12-3 or TRBV12-4 and TRBJ1-5, with D perhaps TRBD1 (6 bases). The CDR3 spans 17 residues. For the CDR3, the DNA is TGTGCCAGCGGCCCCGCAACAGGGACGTCGGGCAATCAACCCCAACATTTT. Its protein product is CASGPATGTSGNQPQHF.

Worth noting for this clonotype: The junction differs from germline at one of its ends, possibly a read error. The chain recombines TRBV5-1 with TRBJ2-2; unclear D gene. Germline V gene lookup returns CDR1 SGHRS and CDR2 YFSETQ. CDR3 length: 14 amino acids. The CDR3 sequence is CVSSLAARGGELFF. The CDR3 region has the DNA TGCGTCAGCAGCTTGGCCGCTCGAGGCGGGGAGCTGTTTTTT.

The J gene is TRBJ2-5, the V gene TRBV7-9; a weak D match, TRBD2 (5 bases). Germline V gene sequence: CDR1 SEHNR, CDR2 FQNEAQ (reference sequence). There are 13 residues in the CDR3. The ends were cut back, 0 bases at V and 3 bases at J, with 5 bases in the middle. The CDR3 DNA is TGTGCCAGCAGCTTAGCGCGGGAAGAGACCCAGTACTTC. It translates to CASSLAREETQYF.

In this sample, this clonotype turned up once. A much larger clonotype is one base distant, so this may be a read error. This sequence joins TRBV28 and TRBJ2-2; D is unclear. The CDR3 has 14 amino acids. The germline V gene encodes CDR1 MDHEN and CDR2 SYDVKM. The DNA of the CDR3 is TGTGCCAGCAGTTCCCTCAAGAACACCTGGGAGCTGTTTTTT. Translating gives CASSSLKNTWELFF. The full variable domain, rest sourced from reference TRBV28 and TRBJ2-2, is DVKVTQSSRYLVKRTGEKVFLECVQDMDHENMFWYRQDPGLGLRLIYFSYDVKMKEKGDIPEGYSVSREKKERFSLILESASTNQTSMYLCASSSLKNTWELFFGEGSRLTVL.

Turning to this clonotype: Since a much larger clone is just one base distant, this may be a read error. The chain joins TRBV10-3 to TRBJ2-1; 8 bases agree with TRBD2. The CDR3 covers 11 residues. Losses at the gene ends were 10 bases for V and 6 bases for J; bases not matched to a gene: 2. Germline loops: CDR1 ENHRY, CDR2 SYGVKD. The CDR3 sequence is CATGGVNEQFF. The CDR3 bases are TGTGCCACCGGGGGGGTCAATGAGCAGTTCTTC.

There are many counts of this clonotype. The chain links TRBV28 to TRBJ2-5; D is perhaps TRBD1 (6 bases). V shed 6 bases and J shed 5 bases, with 22 bases lying between them. This CDR3 spans 16 amino acids. CDR1 and CDR2 from the germline V gene are MDHEN and SYDVKM. The CDR3 here is CASRLKGRGLRETQYF. DNA of the CDR3: TGTGCCAGCAGGCTGAAGGGCAGGGGCCTCCGGGAGACCCAGTACTTC.

A note on this clonotype: Given a much more abundant clone one base away, this may be a read error. The V gene is TRBV28, the J gene TRBJ2-6; maybe TRBD1 (5 bases). Germline V CDR1 and CDR2: MDHEN, SYDVKM. V lost 9 bases and J 4 bases, leaving 19 bases between the germline ends. The CDR3 is made up of 16 amino acids. CDR3 nucleotide sequence: TGTGCCAGAAGTAACATGGGGCTGGACGGGGCCAACGTCCTGACTTTC. It translates to CARSNMGLDGANVLTF.

Judged by abundance, this clonotype is medium-sized. The chain has TRBV11-2 and TRBJ2-1; D unresolved. In germline, CDR1 is SGHAT, CDR2 FQNNGV. This CDR3 contains 14 residues. The V end was cut by 7 bases, the J end by 6 bases, with 16 bases between. The CDR3 coding sequence is TGTGCCAGCACCGCTTGGCTCTGGGGCAATGAGCAGTTCTTC. Translating it yields CASTAWLWGNEQFF.

The chain joins TRBV6-1 to TRBJ2-7; D unclear. The length of the CDR3 is 13 residues. Per germline, CDR1 MNHNS and CDR2 SASEGT. The CDR3 DNA follows: TGTTCCAACAGCGTCGGCTTCTCCTACGAGCAGTACTTC. Amino acid sequence: CSNSVGFSYEQYF.

This clonotype was seen only a few times. A clone one base away is much larger, so this may be a read error. The CDR3 carries no conserved terminal phenylalanine or tryptophan, so it likely arises from a read error. The chain joins TRBV4-1 to TRBJ2-4; D tentatively reads TRBD1 or TRBD2 (5 bases each). The V end lost 5 bases, the J end lost 8 bases, and 16 bases lay between the germline ends. The length of the CDR3 is 14 residues. Looked up from germline, CDR1 is MGHRA and CDR2 is YSYEKL. CDR3 nucleotides: TGCGCCAGCAGCAAGCAGTGGGGGAATGACATTCAGTACATC. This gives the protein CASSKQWGNDIQYI.

Points on this clonotype: A much larger clone sits a single nucleotide away, making a read error possible. The V and J genes are TRBV12-3 or TRBV12-4 and TRBJ1-2, with D perhaps TRBD1 (6 bases). CDR3 size: 15 residues. The CDR3 nucleotides are TGTGCCAGCAGTCTCCAGACAGGAGCTAACTATGACTACACCTTC. This translates into CASSLQTGANYDYTF.

By share, this clonotype counts as medium-sized. The V and J genes are TRBV11-3 and TRBJ1-6; no clear D. Germline V gives CDR1 SGHNT, CDR2 YENEEA. V was cut by 3 bases and J by 0 bases, with 15 bases left in between. The CDR3 sequence is 18 residues long. CDR3 sequence reads: CASSFGRIRSSYNSPLHF. In nucleotides, the CDR3 is TGTGCCAGCAGCTTTGGTCGGATTCGGAGCTCCTATAATTCACCCCTCCACTTT. The entire variable domain, with the rest obtained from reference TRBV11-3 and TRBJ1-6, is as follows: EAGVVQSPRYKIIEKKQPVAFWCNPISGHNTLYWYLQNLGQGPELLIRYENEEAVDDSQLPKDRFSAERLKGVDSTLKIQPAELGDSAVYLCASSFGRIRSSYNSPLHFGNGTRLTVT.

Comments on this clonotype: At one of its ends the junction is not consistent with the germline gene, which may arise from a read error. The V call is TRBV7-9, the J call TRBJ2-3, with D perhaps matching TRBD2 (6 bases). The germline V gene encodes CDR1 SEHNR and CDR2 FQNEAQ (reference sequence). This CDR3 region has 16 residues. The CDR3 nucleotides are TGTGCCAACAGCTTAGGGGCCAGCGGGAGCACAGATACGCAGTATTTT. Its translation is CANSLGASGSTDTQYF.

The chain employs TRBV4-2 and TRBJ1-5; maybe TRBD1 (6 bases). The CDR3 totals 18 residues. V lost 7 bases to trimming and J lost 4 bases, with 26 bases between them. From germline, CDR1 is LGHNA and CDR2 YNFKEQ. The CDR3 loop is CASNQGRMQGMSNQPQHF. CDR3 in DNA: TGTGCCAGCAATCAAGGGAGGATGCAGGGGATGAGTAATCAGCCCCAGCATTTT.

The V call is TRBV7-8, the J call TRBJ2-3, with D possibly TRBD2 on 5 matching bases. CDR3 length equals 16 residues. Trimming stripped 4 bases from V and 2 bases from J, with 16 bases between. Germline values: CDR1 SGHVS, CDR2 FQNEAQ. The DNA for the CDR3 is TGTGCCAGCAGCTCATGGACTTGGAAAGCCACAGATACGCAGTATTTT. Translation gives CASSSWTWKATDTQYF.

Of note for this clonotype: The final CDR3 position lacks the conserved phenylalanine or tryptophan, pointing to a likely read error. The chain recombines TRBV11-2 with TRBJ2-4, with D perhaps TRBD2 (5 bases). The germline gives CDR1 SGHAT, CDR2 FQNNGV. The CDR3 runs to 17 residues. CDR3 sequence reads: CASSSRWETSAKNIQYL. CDR3 coding DNA: TGTGCCAGCAGCTCCAGGTGGGAGACTTCCGCCAAAAATATTCAGTACTTG.

CDR3: CSAGTRERTQYF. CDR3 bases: TGCAGCGCCGGGACTCGTGAGCGGACCCAGTACTTC. This chain joins TRBV29-1 and TRBJ2-5; TRBD2 might be the D (6 bases). Germline lookup yields CDR1 SQVTM and CDR2 ANQGSEA. The CDR3 runs 12 residues. Trimming cost V 7 bases and J 7 bases, with 16 bases left between them.

As to this clonotype: An end of the junction differs from the germline gene, which may be a read error. The V and J genes are TRBV12-3 or TRBV12-4 and TRBJ2-3, with D possibly being TRBD1 or TRBD2 (5 bases each). CDR3 length: 11 residues. The CDR3, as DNA: TGCGCCAGCAGTCTGGGACCTCGCAGATATTTT. This gives the protein CASSLGPRRYF.